This T cell receptor beta chain was observed in a study of identical twins. Study-level findings and limits: The study found weaker excess twin sharing in beta out-of-frame sequences. Conclusions came from cross-sectional statistical analysis, not from following the same donors.

With regard to this clonotype: Antigen: not known.

Healthy Caucasians alone served as donors. Using its own MiXCR run on the 5' RACE reads, TCRdb lists one record per CDR3 protein. The sample yields around 650,000 distinct CDR3 sequences, under 8.5% seen once. This same sample was also taken into another study, of yellow fever vaccine responses in identical twins. From that report: Reports say the vaccine T cell response in twins looked partly convergent and partly personalized.

The source is a woman aged 18 to 35 in good health. The sequencing sample was made of PBMCs.

The CDR3 DNA sequence: TGTGCCAGCAGGGGAAAGGGGGACGCCTACAATGAGCAGTTCTTC. It is translated as CASRGKGDAYNEQFF. The rearrangement uses TRBV28 and TRBJ2-1; weak D call: TRBD1 (6 bases). The germline gives CDR1 MDHEN, CDR2 SYDVKM. The CDR3 consists of 15 residues. Trimming pared 6 bases from V and 2 bases from J, leaving 14 bases between. The whole variable domain, remainder taken from reference TRBV28 and TRBJ2-1, is DVKVTQSSRYLVKRTGEKVFLECVQDMDHENMFWYRQDPGLGLRLIYFSYDVKMKEKGDIPEGYSVSREKKERFSLILESASTNQTSMYLCASRGKGDAYNEQFFGPGTRLTVL.